These 25 T cell receptor beta chains share one sample of origin, sequenced in a study of shared clonotypes between healthy human individuals (dated by TCRdb to 2019 to 2021). The method was the immunoSEQ multiplex PCR assay. This immuneACCESS table, as held by TCRdb, lists in-frame sequences with V and J called but not all clones. Of the missing ones, under half trace to an unresolved V gene in checked studies; the others have no known cause. In all, the sample holds about a million clones, and 60% to 85% of those were seen once. The ten largest make up about 1.5% of the sample. The sequencing input was memory CD4+ T cells sorted from blood. Read against the paper, the sample's cell subset or site label means: CD45RA-negative fraction. The receptors shown here come from a man aged 18 to 30 in good health.

This chain uses TRBV7-6 with TRBJ2-7, with 11 bases aligning to TRBD2. CDR1 and CDR2 from the germline V gene are SGHVS and FNYEAQ. The CDR3 covers 15 residues. V lost 6 bases and J lost 2; bases outside the gene matches: 6. CDR3 DNA sequence: TGTGCCAGCAGTCAAACTAGCGGGGGAACCTACGAGCAGTACTTC. Protein product: CASSQTSGGTYEQYF.

V gene TRBV7-9 combines with J gene TRBJ2-2; D may be TRBD1 (5 bases). The germline V gene has CDR1 SEHNR and CDR2 FQNEAQ (reference sequence). Trimming took off 5 bases at V and 7 bases at J, with 5 bases between the two ends. The CDR3 loop spans 11 amino acids. The CDR3 protein is CASSTGGELFF. CDR3 nucleotides: TGTGCCAGCAGCACAGGCGGGGAGCTGTTTTTT.

The chain uses TRBV2 and TRBJ2-5, with D hard to call. This CDR3 comprises 12 residues. CDR1 is SNHLY, CDR2 FYNNEI, per germline. The V end lost 4 bases, the J end lost 8 bases, and 11 bases lay between the germline ends. The CDR3 region has the DNA TGTGCCAGCAGTGTACCCCCGGATACCCAGTACTTC. This codes for CASSVPPDTQYF.

The J gene is TRBJ1-5, the V gene TRBV19; no definite D call. The CDR3 contains 14 residues. Trimming cost V 5 bases and J 0 bases, with 8 bases left between them. The germline gives CDR1 LNHDA, CDR2 SQIVND (reference sequence). The CDR3 sequence is CASSQAISNQPQHF. The CDR3 DNA reads TGTGCCAGTAGTCAAGCCATTAGCAATCAGCCCCAGCATTTT.

V and J are TRBV29-1 and TRBJ1-1; D not certain. The CDR3 is 14 residues long. V was trimmed by 4 bases and J by 2 bases, leaving 14 bases between them. CDR1 and CDR2 (germline): SQVTM, ANQGSEA. CDR3 sequence (DNA): TGCAGCGTTGTGCCACCGGCACCCAACACTGAAGCTTTCTTT. This encodes CSVVPPAPNTEAFF.

The CDR3 region is CASSLGSGFSIYNEQFF. DNA for the CDR3: TGTGCCAGCAGCTTAGGATCCGGATTCTCGATTTACAATGAGCAGTTCTTC. V gene TRBV7-9 combines with J gene TRBJ2-1; D remains unclear. This CDR3 spans 17 amino acids. Germline CDR1 is SEHNR and CDR2 is FQNEAQ (reference sequence). Trimming stripped 1 base from V and 4 bases from J, with 17 bases between.

This clone was recorded a few times. V gene TRBV5-6 combines with J gene TRBJ1-5; a weak D match, TRBD1 (6 bases). The V end was cut by 4 bases, the J end by 9 bases, with 14 bases between. CDR1 and CDR2 from the germline V gene are SGHDT and YYEEEE. This CDR3 has 13 residues. The CDR3 region has the DNA TGTGCCAGCAGCGATCAACAGGGATCGCCCCAGCATTTT. Translation gives CASSDQQGSPQHF.

The chain joins TRBV28 to TRBJ1-2; D ambiguous. V lost 1 base, J lost 7 bases, and 10 bases lay in between. Germline V gene data show CDR1 as MDHEN and CDR2 as SYDVKM. The CDR3 runs to 13 residues. The CDR3 region is CASSLLTTVGYTF. The CDR3 coding sequence is TGTGCCAGCAGTTTATTGACTACGGTTGGCTACACCTTC.

The chain joins TRBV10-1 to TRBJ1-1; unclear D gene. V dropped 6 bases and J dropped 1 base, with 12 bases sitting between them. Germline V gene sequence: CDR1 WNHNN, CDR2 SYGVQD (reference sequence). The CDR3 totals 14 residues. The chain's CDR3 is CASRSGSGNTEAFF. CDR3 in DNA: TGCGCCAGCAGAAGCGGGTCGGGGAACACTGAAGCTTTCTTT.

In this sample, this clone turned up a few times. This chain uses TRBV30 with TRBJ1-4; D call uncertain. The germline V gene encodes CDR1 GTSNPN and CDR2 SVGIG (reference sequence). The ends were cut back, 1 base at V and 8 bases at J, with 11 bases in the middle. The CDR3 contains 13 residues. The CDR3 region is CAWSGGKAEKLFF. CDR3 in DNA: TGTGCCTGGAGTGGGGGAAAAGCGGAAAAACTGTTTTTT.

The chain has TRBV15 and TRBJ1-1; no definite D call. V was clipped by 0 bases and J by 6 bases, with 14 bases between them. Germline CDR1 and CDR2: LNHNV and YYDKDF (reference sequence). The CDR3 is 15 amino acids. The CDR3 DNA reads TGTGCCACCAGCAGAGATAGTTTGAGGGTGGCTGAAGCTTTCTTT. It translates to CATSRDSLRVAEAFF. Variable domain in full (rest from reference TRBV15 and TRBJ1-1): DAMVIQNPRYQVTQFGKPVTLSCSQTLNHNVMYWYQQKSSQAPKLLFHYYDKDFNNEADTPDNFQSRRPNTSFCFLDIRSPGLGDTAMYLCATSRDSLRVAEAFFGQGTRLTVV.

Comments on this clone: Additional DNA sequences in this sample encode the identical CDR3. The genes are TRBV5-1 and TRBJ1-2, with 8 bases that match TRBD1. The germline V gene has CDR1 SGHRS and CDR2 YFSETQ. The length of the CDR3 is 13 residues. With 4 bases clipped from V and 8 bases from J, the junction kept 7 bases outside the gene matches. The chain's CDR3 is CASSPDRVEGYTF. As DNA, the CDR3 is TGCGCCAGCAGCCCGGACAGGGTGGAAGGCTACACCTTC.

This chain uses TRBV11-2 with TRBJ1-2; D is perhaps TRBD1 (5 bases). V lost 0 bases and J lost 4, with 9 bases in between. Germline V gives CDR1 SGHAT, CDR2 FQNNGV. This CDR3 has 14 amino acids. The CDR3 coding sequence is TGTGCCAGCAGCTTAGAACTGGGGCCCTATGGCTACACCTTC. Amino acids: CASSLELGPYGYTF. Supplemented by reference TRBV11-2 and TRBJ1-2, the full variable domain reads EAGVAQSPRYKIIEKRQSVAFWCNPISGHATLYWYQQILGQGPKLLIQFQNNGVVDDSQLPKDRFSAERLKGVDSTLKIQPAKLEDSAVYLCASSLELGPYGYTFGSGTRLTVV.

The chain couples TRBV2 to TRBJ2-7, with TRBD2 matching 14 bases. CDR1 SNHLY and CDR2 FYNNEI come from the germline V gene. The CDR3 contains 16 residues. Trimming at V came to 4 bases and at J to 2 bases, leaving 4 bases not matched to a gene. CDR3 residues: CASSGTSGRTPYEQYF. The DNA for the CDR3 is TGTGCCAGCAGTGGGACTAGCGGGAGGACGCCCTACGAGCAGTACTTC.

Only a few counts were recorded for this clone. V is TRBV7-9 and J is TRBJ1-2, with D uncertain. The CDR3 spans 15 residues. Trimming stripped 1 base from V and 2 bases from J, with 11 bases between. CDR1 SEHNR and CDR2 FQNEAQ come from the germline V gene (reference sequence). CDR3 DNA: TGTGCCAGCAGCTTAGTTTGGGCTGCGAACTATGGCTACACCTTC. It translates to CASSLVWAANYGYTF.

The rearrangement links TRBV20-1 to TRBJ2-7; D might be TRBD2 (5 bases). CDR3 length equals 11 residues. Germline V CDR1 and CDR2: DFQATT, SNEGSKA (reference sequence). V gave up 3 bases and J gave up 4 bases, with 7 bases separating them. CDR3 residues: CSASSEYEQYF. In nucleotides, the CDR3 is TGCAGTGCTAGTAGCGAATACGAGCAGTACTTC.

This clone appeared a few times. The rearrangement links TRBV7-2 to TRBJ1-2; D is unclear. The CDR3 loop spans 12 amino acids. Germline CDR1 and CDR2: SGHTA and FQGNSA. The germline V and J ends were trimmed by 4 bases and 8 bases, with 11 bases remaining between them. The CDR3: CASSSTHQGYTF. The DNA for the CDR3 is TGTGCCAGCAGCTCGACACACCAAGGCTACACCTTC.

This chain uses TRBV23-1 with TRBJ2-7; a possible D gene is TRBD1 (6 bases). TRBV23-1 is reported as an ORF; its role is uncertain. The CDR3 has 14 residues. The V gene lost 5 bases and the J gene lost 3 bases, with 14 bases spanning the gap. CDR3 sequence (DNA): TGCGCCAGCAGTAACCCGGACAGCTTCTACGAGCAGTACTTC. The encoded protein is CASSNPDSFYEQYF.

CDR3 protein: CASSLAGGAYNEQFF. The CDR3 nucleotides are TGTGCCAGCAGCTTAGCGGGAGGGGCCTACAATGAGCAGTTCTTC. J is TRBJ2-1 and V is TRBV2; 11 bases are shared with TRBD2. The CDR3 length is 15 residues. V lost 6 bases, J lost 2 bases, and 3 bases stayed unmatched. Germline loops: CDR1 SNHLY, CDR2 FYNNEI.

This clone was detected once. The V gene is TRBV5-1, the J gene TRBJ1-1; D gene unclear. V was shortened by 2 bases and J by 8 bases, with 10 bases between the two germline ends. In germline, CDR1 is SGHRS, CDR2 YFSETQ. The CDR3 extends over 12 amino acids. For the CDR3, the DNA is TGCGCCAGCAGCTTACTGGGAACGGAAGCTTTCTTT. This codes for CASSLLGTEAFF.

V is TRBV9 and J is TRBJ1-1; D ambiguous. CDR1 and CDR2 from the germline V gene are SGDLS and YYNGEE. This CDR3 contains 14 residues. V was clipped by 5 bases and J by 2 bases, with 13 bases between them. The CDR3 is CASSLISSNTEAFF. The CDR3, as DNA: TGTGCCAGCAGTCTTATTAGTAGCAACACTGAAGCTTTCTTT. Variable domain in full (rest from reference TRBV9 and TRBJ1-1): DSGVTQTPKHLITATGQRVTLRCSPRSGDLSVYWYQQSLDQGLQFLIQYYNGEERAKGNILERFSAQQFPDLHSELNLSSLELGDSALYFCASSLISSNTEAFFGQGTRLTVV.

The rearrangement joins TRBV4-3 to TRBJ2-2; 8 positions agree with TRBD2. The germline V gene encodes CDR1 LGHNA and CDR2 YSLEER. This CDR3 has 17 residues. Trimming at V came to 0 bases and at J to 6 bases, leaving 9 bases not matched to a gene. CDR3 sequence: CASSQDIAGGKAGELFF. CDR3 DNA sequence: TGCGCCAGCAGCCAAGATATCGCGGGAGGCAAGGCCGGGGAGCTGTTTTTT.

The CDR3 region is CASSQTVAPDTQYF. DNA for the CDR3: TGCGCCAGCAGCCAGACTGTAGCGCCAGATACGCAGTATTTT. The chain couples TRBV4-1 to TRBJ2-3; possibly TRBD2 for D (5 bases). The CDR3 runs to 14 residues. Per the germline V gene, CDR1 is MGHRA and CDR2 is YSYEKL. V gave up 3 bases and J gave up 4 bases, with 11 bases separating them.

This clone came up once. At the DNA level, this CDR3 is encoded by other sequences in the same sample as well. This chain connects TRBV14 to TRBJ1-6, with 7 bases aligning to TRBD1. The junction had 3 bases not matched to a gene; V was cut back by 3 bases and J by 7 bases. The CDR3 has 14 residues. Germline CDR1 and CDR2: SGHDN and FVKESK. The chain's CDR3 is CASSHRGPNSPLHF. CDR3 coding DNA: TGTGCCAGCAGCCATAGGGGGCCAAATTCACCCCTCCACTTT.

The chain is built from TRBV7-6 and TRBJ1-6; the D gene is possibly TRBD1 (5 bases). Trimming pared 5 bases from V and 0 bases from J, leaving 20 bases between. The germline gives CDR1 SGHVS, CDR2 FNYEAQ. The CDR3 consists of 19 residues. This CDR3 reads CASSLKGARESSYNSPLHF. The CDR3 nucleotides read TGTGCCAGCAGCCTCAAAGGTGCCAGGGAAAGCTCCTATAATTCACCCCTCCACTTT.